Below are 24 T cell receptor beta chains sequenced from a single sample in a study of T cell changes during pregnancy in multiple sclerosis. Produced via immunoSEQ multiplex PCR; TCRdb's table is partial and in-frame only. The table includes roughly 40,000 clones, roughly 92% detected once. Sequences were derived from peripheral blood, sampled before pregnancy. Receptor source: a female donor with multiple sclerosis, enrolled in a pregnancy study.

The chain combines TRBV9 with TRBJ2-5, with TRBD1 identical over 7 bases. The J call may be mistaken, given a closer DNA end match to TRBJ2-7. The CDR3 runs 15 residues. Germline-derived CDR1 and CDR2 are SGDLS and YYNGEE. In nucleotides, the CDR3 is TGTGCCAGCAGCGTAGAGGGACAGAGCTCCTACGAGCAGTACTTC. Protein: CASSVEGQSSYEQYF.

This chain uses TRBV6-6 with TRBJ1-5; the D is unclear. Germline-derived CDR1 and CDR2 are MNHNY and SVGAGI (reference sequence). V was shortened by 7 bases and J by 7 bases, with 11 bases between the two germline ends. This CDR3 has 12 amino acids. CDR3 loop: CASNQEEQPQHF. Written as DNA, the CDR3 is TGTGCCAGCAACCAGGAAGAACAGCCCCAGCATTTT.

This sequence joins TRBV9 and TRBJ2-2; no clear D gene. V lost 1 base and J 8 bases, leaving 9 bases between the germline ends. Per germline, CDR1 SGDLS and CDR2 YYNGEE. The CDR3 totals 13 residues. The CDR3 region has the DNA TGTGCCAGCAGCGTACAGCGAGGAGGGGAGCTGTTTTTT. It encodes CASSVQRGGELFF.

This sequence joins TRBV28 and TRBJ2-2; D may be TRBD1 (5 bases). CDR3 length: 15 residues. V lost 8 bases, J lost 1 base, and 14 bases lay in between. Germline assignment: CDR1 MDHEN and CDR2 SYDVKM. The CDR3 DNA sequence: TGTGCCAGCGGCCCCGCCGACAGGAACACCGGGGAGCTGTTTTTT. Protein product: CASGPADRNTGELFF.

The chain has TRBV28 and TRBJ1-1; perhaps TRBD1 as D (5 bases). Trimming left V 4 bases short and J 4 bases short, with 16 bases between. Germline CDR1 MDHEN, CDR2 SYDVKM. The CDR3 loop spans 15 amino acids. CDR3 in DNA: TGTGCCAGCAGTTCCCCCCAGGGAAAAGGCACTGAAGCTTTCTTT. Its translation: CASSSPQGKGTEAFF.

This clone was seen just once. The V call is TRBV2, the J call TRBJ2-2; 10 bases agree with TRBD2. This CDR3 comprises 16 residues. Germline trimming cut 3 bases from V and 2 bases from J; bases unmatched to any gene: 3. The germline V gene has CDR1 SNHLY and CDR2 FYNNEI. CDR3 amino acids: CASSDPSGSNTGELFF. In DNA form, the CDR3 reads TGTGCCAGCAGTGACCCTAGCGGGAGCAACACCGGGGAGCTGTTTTTT. The full variable domain, in which reference TRBV2 and TRBJ2-2 provide the parts outside the CDR3, is EPEVTQTPSHQVTQMGQEVILRCVPISNHLYFYWYRQILGQKVEFLVSFYNNEISEKSEIFDDQFSVERPDGSNFTLKIRSTKLEDSAMYFCASSDPSGSNTGELFFGEGSRLTVL.

The gene calls are TRBV9 and TRBJ2-3; D remains ambiguous. With 0 bases removed from V and 3 bases from J, the gap between germline ends came to 11 bases. The germline CDR1 and CDR2 sequences are SGDLS and YYNGEE. The CDR3 has 15 amino acids. The CDR3, as DNA: TGTGCCAGCAGCGTAGGAGGTTCAGAGACAGATACGCAGTATTTT. It specifies CASSVGGSETDTQYF.

The chain recombines TRBV5-1 with TRBJ1-3, with D perhaps matching TRBD1 (5 bases). The V gene's germline CDR1 is SGHRS and CDR2 YFSETQ. This CDR3 region has 15 residues. Trimming took 0 bases from V and 10 from J, leaving 17 bases between them. The CDR3 DNA is TGCGCCAGCAGCTTGGAAGGACACGGAATGGGAACCATATATTTT. Translating it yields CASSLEGHGMGTIYF.

V gene TRBV7-2 combines with J gene TRBJ2-7, with 11 bases identical to TRBD1. J was trimmed by 3 bases and V by 5 bases; bases with no gene match: 6. The CDR3 covers 15 residues. Per germline, CDR1 SGHTA and CDR2 FQGNSA. The CDR3 sequence: CASSPGQGAFYEQYF. The CDR3 bases are TGTGCCAGCAGCCCAGGACAGGGGGCGTTCTACGAGCAGTACTTC.

V usage is TRBV28 and J usage is TRBJ2-2; D possibly corresponds to TRBD2 (6 bases). V was clipped by 4 bases and J by 6 bases, with 12 bases between them. The CDR3 extends over 14 amino acids. CDR1 MDHEN and CDR2 SYDVKM come from the germline V gene. The CDR3, as DNA: TGTGCCAGCAGTTCGGGAGCTAGTCCCGGGGAGCTGTTTTTT. Translation: CASSSGASPGELFF.

The gene calls are TRBV6-5 and TRBJ2-1, with 9 bases identical to TRBD2. The trim removed 11 bases at V and 9 bases at J, leaving 8 bases unmatched. CDR1 MNHEY and CDR2 SVGAGI come from the germline V gene. This CDR3 comprises 12 residues. The CDR3 region has the DNA TGTGCCGCAAGGGGACTAGCCCTTGAGCAGTTCTTC. Translated, it gives CAARGLALEQFF.

This clone appeared a single time. This chain joins TRBV11-2 and TRBJ1-1; unclear D gene. The CDR3 consists of 14 residues. Trimming took 7 bases from V and 0 from J, leaving 12 bases between them. Germline V gene data show CDR1 as SGHAT and CDR2 as FQNNGV. The CDR3 coding sequence is TGTGCCAGCAAAGCAGACAACGTGAACACTGAAGCTTTCTTT. As protein: CASKADNVNTEAFF.

Written as DNA, the CDR3 is TGTGCCAGCAGTTTACTAGTCGTAAGCTCCTACAATGAGCAGTTCTTC. Translated: CASSLLVVSSYNEQFF. The chain has TRBV28 and TRBJ2-1; D gene uncertain. Trimming cost V 2 bases and J 0 bases, with 11 bases left between them. This CDR3 is 16 amino acids long. Germline V CDR1 and CDR2: MDHEN, SYDVKM.

The count of this clone is one. The chain carries TRBV4-1 and TRBJ1-1, with D unresolved. The CDR3 has 12 residues. Germline V CDR1 and CDR2: MGHRA, YSYEKL. Trimming removed 3 bases from V and 4 bases from J, with 6 bases in between. The CDR3 sequence: CASSHRSTEAFF. CDR3 coding DNA: TGCGCCAGCAGCCATAGGAGCACTGAAGCTTTCTTT.

This clone came up a few times. V gene TRBV28 combines with J gene TRBJ2-7, with no clear D. Trimming pared 3 bases from V and 5 bases from J, leaving 8 bases between. Germline V gives CDR1 MDHEN, CDR2 SYDVKM. There are 12 residues in the CDR3. The CDR3 here is CASSFTPNEQYF. In DNA form, the CDR3 reads TGTGCCAGCAGTTTTACTCCGAACGAGCAGTACTTC.

The chain uses TRBV30 and TRBJ1-1, with D perhaps matching TRBD1 (6 bases). Trimming removed 3 bases from V and 0 bases from J, with 8 bases in between. Germline CDR1 is GTSNPN and CDR2 is SVGIG (reference sequence). The CDR3 is 13 residues long. CDR3 protein: CAWRDSLNTEAFF. In DNA, the CDR3 is TGTGCCTGGAGGGACAGCCTGAACACTGAAGCTTTCTTT. Supplemented by reference TRBV30 and TRBJ1-1, the full variable domain reads SQTIHQWPATLVQPVGSPLSLECTVEGTSNPNLYWYRQAAGRGLQLLFYSVGIGQISSEVPQNLSASRPQDRQFILSSKKLLLSDSGFYLCAWRDSLNTEAFFGQGTRLTVV.

This chain joins TRBV11-3 and TRBJ2-3; 7 bases fit TRBD1. The CDR3 length is 15 residues. Looked up from germline, CDR1 is SGHNT and CDR2 is YENEEA. The junction had 7 bases not matched to a gene; V was cut back by 5 bases and J by 2 bases. CDR3 bases: TGTGCCAGCAGCCCCCGGGACAGCCACACAGATACGCAGTATTTT. This codes for CASSPRDSHTDTQYF. The whole variable domain, remainder taken from reference TRBV11-3 and TRBJ2-3, is EAGVVQSPRYKIIEKKQPVAFWCNPISGHNTLYWYLQNLGQGPELLIRYENEEAVDDSQLPKDRFSAERLKGVDSTLKIQPAELGDSAVYLCASSPRDSHTDTQYFGPGTRLTVL.

The chain combines TRBV2 with TRBJ1-1; no definite D call. CDR3 size: 13 residues. V lost 2 bases to trimming and J lost 7 bases, with 11 bases between them. CDR1 is SNHLY and CDR2 is FYNNEI in the germline V gene. The CDR3 sequence is CASSELAVIEAFF. In nucleotides, the CDR3 is TGTGCCAGCAGTGAACTGGCAGTTATTGAAGCTTTCTTT. Filled out from reference TRBV2 and TRBJ1-1, the complete variable domain reads EPEVTQTPSHQVTQMGQEVILRCVPISNHLYFYWYRQILGQKVEFLVSFYNNEISEKSEIFDDQFSVERPDGSNFTLKIRSTKLEDSAMYFCASSELAVIEAFFGQGTRLTVV.

Concerning this clone: The sample carries other DNA sequences with the same CDR3. The chain has TRBV5-1 and TRBJ1-2; no reliable D call. The CDR3 spans 12 residues. The germline V gene has CDR1 SGHRS and CDR2 YFSETQ. V was clipped by 0 bases and J by 8 bases, with 8 bases between them. As DNA, the CDR3 is TGCGCCAGCAGCTTGGCAGGTTACGGCTACACCTTC. Translation gives CASSLAGYGYTF. The whole variable domain, remainder taken from reference TRBV5-1 and TRBJ1-2, is KAGVTQTPRYLIKTRGQQVTLSCSPISGHRSVSWYQQTPGQGLQFLFEYFSETQRNKGNFPGRFSGRQFSNSRSEMNVSTLELGDSALYLCASSLAGYGYTFGSGTRLTVV.

CDR3 coding DNA: TGTGCCACCCGCGCGACGCGGGGGAACACCGGGGAGCTGTTTTTT. Protein: CATRATRGNTGELFF. The chain is built from TRBV6-1 and TRBJ2-2; D is possibly TRBD2 (6 bases). V was trimmed by 10 bases and J by 1 base, leaving 16 bases between them. The CDR3 loop spans 15 amino acids. Germline V gene sequence: CDR1 MNHNS, CDR2 SASEGT.

The chain employs TRBV19 and TRBJ2-5; 8 bases match TRBD2. V was clipped by 9 bases and J by 1 base; unmatched bases: 7. This CDR3 is built from 14 residues. Germline V gene data show CDR1 as LNHDA and CDR2 as SQIVND (reference sequence). CDR3 in DNA: TGTGCCAGCTGTCCTGGGACTAGCCAAGAGACCCAGTACTTC. The encoded protein is CASCPGTSQETQYF.

This clone has only one observation. The chain combines TRBV27 with TRBJ1-2; no definite D call. The germline V gene encodes CDR1 MNHEY and CDR2 SMNVEV (reference sequence). The CDR3 sequence is 11 residues long. V was cut by 3 bases and J by 6 bases, with 5 bases left in between. CDR3 nucleotide sequence: TGTGCCAGCAGTTTCGGTAATGGCTACACCTTC. Its translation: CASSFGNGYTF.

This chain uses TRBV11-1 with TRBJ2-7; 8 nucleotides agree with TRBD2. Germline CDR1 reads SGHAT; CDR2 reads FQDESV (reference sequence). After removal of 5 bases from V and 0 bases from J, the junction contained 3 bases not matched to a gene. The CDR3 is 14 amino acids. The DNA of the CDR3 is TGTGCCAGCAGCAGCACTAGCGGCTCCTACGAGCAGTACTTC. As protein: CASSSTSGSYEQYF.

The V and J genes are TRBV6-4 and TRBJ2-3; TRBD2 aligns across 11 bases. Germline CDR1 reads MRHNA; CDR2 reads SNTAGT. The length of the CDR3 is 15 residues. Trimming cost V 3 bases and J 3 bases; bases outside gene matches: 2. For the CDR3, the DNA is TGTGCCAGCAGTGAGGGGACTAGCGGTACAGATACGCAGTATTTT. It specifies CASSEGTSGTDTQYF.